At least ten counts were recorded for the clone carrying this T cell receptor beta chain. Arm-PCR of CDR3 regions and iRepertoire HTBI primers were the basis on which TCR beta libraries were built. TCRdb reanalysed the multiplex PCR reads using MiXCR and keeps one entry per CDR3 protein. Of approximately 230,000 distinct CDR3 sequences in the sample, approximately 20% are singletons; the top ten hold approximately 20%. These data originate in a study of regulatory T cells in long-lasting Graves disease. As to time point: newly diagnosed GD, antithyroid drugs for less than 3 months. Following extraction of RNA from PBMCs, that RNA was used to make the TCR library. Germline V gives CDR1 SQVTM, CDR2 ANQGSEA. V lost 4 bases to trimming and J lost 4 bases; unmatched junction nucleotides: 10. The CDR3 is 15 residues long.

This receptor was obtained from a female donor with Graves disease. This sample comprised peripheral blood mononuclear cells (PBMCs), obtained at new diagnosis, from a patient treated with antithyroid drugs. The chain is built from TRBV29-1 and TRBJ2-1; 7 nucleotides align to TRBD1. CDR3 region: CSVVKTGNLYNEQFF. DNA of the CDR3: TGCAGCGTTGTCAAGACAGGGAACCTATACAATGAGCAGTTCTTC.